Below, 29 T cell receptor beta chains from the same sample are listed, as sequenced in a study of control samples from healthy donors and cancer patients. The protocol was immunoSEQ multiplex PCR, while the TCRdb copy is restricted to in-frame clones and leaves out a portion. This sample has 65,000 to 95,000 clones, with more than 70% found just once. Sequencing was carried out using blood. Receptors were obtained from a man in his fifties or sixties in good health.

The chain carries TRBV6-2 or TRBV6-3 and TRBJ1-2; no firm D call. Looked up from germline, CDR1 is MNHEY and CDR2 is SVGEGT. The CDR3 consists of 13 residues. The V and J ends lost 5 bases and 4 bases respectively, with 11 bases between them. The CDR3 spells CASSGGEPYGYTF. The CDR3 DNA follows: TGTGCCAGCAGTGGTGGGGAGCCCTATGGCTACACCTTC.

The chain couples TRBV19 to TRBJ2-2; a weak D match, TRBD1 (6 bases). The CDR3 covers 17 residues. V lost 5 bases, J lost 3 bases, and 19 bases lay in between. Germline CDR1 LNHDA, CDR2 SQIVND (reference sequence). CDR3 bases: TGTGCCAGTAGTGACGCCGGGACAAGGGGGTACACCGGGGAGCTGTTTTTT. Translation: CASSDAGTRGYTGELFF.

The V gene is TRBV24-1, the J gene TRBJ1-4, with a tentative D call TRBD1 (5 bases). CDR1 is KGHDR and CDR2 is SFDVKD in the germline V gene. There are 14 residues in the CDR3. V gave up 4 bases and J gave up 7 bases, with 12 bases separating them. The CDR3 here is CATSEPGTGEKLFF. CDR3 bases: TGTGCCACCAGTGAACCCGGGACGGGTGAAAAACTGTTTTTT.

The chain joins TRBV29-1 to TRBJ2-1; TRBD1 is a possible D gene (5 bases). This CDR3 has 15 residues. Looked up from germline, CDR1 is SQVTM and CDR2 is ANQGSEA. V shed 2 bases and J shed 2 bases, with 13 bases lying between them. CDR3 loop: CSVEKGAGTYNEQFF. As DNA, the CDR3 is TGCAGCGTTGAAAAAGGGGCAGGGACCTACAATGAGCAGTTCTTC.

The chain carries TRBV6-1 and TRBJ1-2, with a possible D match to TRBD1 (6 bases). Germline V gene lookup returns CDR1 MNHNS and CDR2 SASEGT. V lost 2 bases, J lost 4 bases, and 17 bases lay in between. This CDR3 spans 16 amino acids. The CDR3 nucleotides are TGTGCCAGCAGTGAAATGCTGGGGGCCAGCTCCTATGGCTACACCTTC. Translating gives CASSEMLGASSYGYTF.

The chain joins TRBV7-8 to TRBJ2-3; TRBD2 matches 8 bases. This CDR3 region has 14 residues. With 6 bases clipped from V and 3 bases from J, the junction kept 5 bases outside the gene matches. The germline V gene encodes CDR1 SGHVS and CDR2 FQNEAQ. The CDR3 here is CASRVASGTDTQYF. As DNA, the CDR3 is TGTGCCAGCAGGGTGGCTAGCGGGACAGATACGCAGTATTTT. The full variable domain, with the rest looked up from reference TRBV7-8 and TRBJ2-3, is GAGVSQSPRYKVAKRGQDVALRCDPISGHVSLFWYQQALGQGPEFLTYFQNEAQLDKSGLPSDRFFAERPEGSVSTLKIQRTQQEDSAVYLCASRVASGTDTQYFGPGTRLTVL.

The chain recombines TRBV5-6 with TRBJ1-2; D is undetermined. Germline assignment: CDR1 SGHDT and CDR2 YYEEEE. The CDR3 is made up of 15 amino acids. V lost 1 base, J lost 2 bases, and 12 bases lay in between. The CDR3: CASSLRWTPNYGYTF. The CDR3 bases are TGTGCCAGCAGCTTGAGGTGGACGCCCAACTATGGCTACACCTTC.

V and J are TRBV7-8 and TRBJ1-5; 9 bases align to TRBD1. The length of the CDR3 is 18 residues. V lost 5 bases to trimming and J lost 1 base; unmatched junction nucleotides: 12. Germline assignment: CDR1 SGHVS and CDR2 FQNEAQ. Here the CDR3 DNA reads TGTGCCAGCAGCCCCGGGACAGGGAGCGTGCGGAGCAATCAGCCCCAGCATTTT. The encoded protein is CASSPGTGSVRSNQPQHF.

The chain employs TRBV18 and TRBJ1-1; D uncertain. The V end was cut by 5 bases, the J end by 2 bases, with 12 bases between. The CDR3 covers 14 residues. Germline V gives CDR1 KGHSH, CDR2 LQKENI. The CDR3 region is CASSEGRLNTEAFF. As DNA, the CDR3 is TGTGCCAGCTCAGAAGGTCGCCTTAACACTGAAGCTTTCTTT.

The chain has TRBV18 and TRBJ2-1, with D perhaps TRBD1 or TRBD2 (6 bases each). The CDR3 is 20 amino acids. Germline V CDR1 and CDR2: KGHSH, LQKENI. V lost 0 bases, J lost 3 bases, and 24 bases lay in between. This chain's CDR3 is CASSPPGGNGGARGYNEQFF. The DNA of the CDR3 is TGTGCCAGCTCACCACCGGGGGGAAACGGCGGTGCCAGGGGCTACAATGAGCAGTTCTTC.

This clone was detected a few times. V is TRBV19 and J is TRBJ2-1; TRBD2 matches 10 bases. CDR1 and CDR2 from the germline V gene are LNHDA and SQIVND (reference sequence). This CDR3 region has 15 residues. Trimming cost V 3 bases and J 9 bases; bases outside gene matches: 8. For the CDR3, the DNA is TGTGCCAGTAGTATCCCTAGCGGGAGCAACTCTGAGCAGTTCTTC. Residues: CASSIPSGSNSEQFF.

The rearrangement uses TRBV19 and TRBJ1-3; the D is unclear. This CDR3 is built from 12 residues. Trimming pared 7 bases from V and 1 base from J, leaving 5 bases between. Germline V gene lookup returns CDR1 LNHDA and CDR2 SQIVND (reference sequence). CDR3 loop: CASKGSGNTIYF. The CDR3 DNA reads TGTGCCAGTAAAGGGTCTGGAAACACCATATATTTT.

The genes are TRBV7-9 and TRBJ1-2; 9 bases match TRBD1. Germline CDR1 SEHNR, CDR2 FQNEAQ (reference sequence). The CDR3 contains 13 residues. Trimming took 6 bases from V and 9 from J; bases not matched to a gene: 8. The CDR3 region is CASRKGQGVSYTF. In DNA form, the CDR3 reads TGTGCCAGCAGAAAGGGACAGGGTGTCAGCTACACCTTC.

There are a few counts of this clone. This chain joins TRBV2 and TRBJ2-7; D may be TRBD1 (6 bases). Per germline, CDR1 SNHLY and CDR2 FYNNEI. This CDR3 contains 14 residues. V was pared by 6 bases and J by 0 bases, with 12 bases between. The CDR3 bases are TGTGCCAGCAGGGTACAGGGAAACTCCTACGAGCAGTACGTC. Its translation is CASRVQGNSYEQYV.

The V gene is TRBV7-2, the J gene TRBJ1-2; D remains unclear. Between the trimmed V and J ends, which lost 1 base and 4 bases, there was a span of 4 bases. The CDR3 runs 12 residues. From germline, CDR1 is SGHTA and CDR2 FQGNSA. CDR3 in amino acids: CASSLGRYGYTF. In nucleotides, the CDR3 is TGTGCCAGCAGCTTAGGCCGCTATGGCTACACCTTC.

The V and J genes are TRBV2 and TRBJ2-7; 12 bases are a match to TRBD1. The germline V gene encodes CDR1 SNHLY and CDR2 FYNNEI. Germline trimming cut 3 bases from V and 7 bases from J; bases unmatched to any gene: 10. The CDR3 runs 16 residues. CDR3 loop: CASSDPLGQGAREQYV. The CDR3 DNA is TGTGCCAGCAGTGACCCGCTGGGACAGGGGGCGCGTGAGCAGTACGTC.

This chain uses TRBV5-5 with TRBJ1-5, with D unclear. This CDR3 is built from 15 residues. Germline lookup yields CDR1 SGHKS and CDR2 YYEKEE (reference sequence). The ends were cut back, 0 bases at V and 0 bases at J, with 7 bases in the middle. The CDR3 region has the DNA TGTGCCAGCAGCTTGGGACTGGTTAGCAATCAGCCCCAGCATTTT. Protein: CASSLGLVSNQPQHF.

The V call is TRBV2, the J call TRBJ2-7; 12 bases line up with TRBD2. V shed 4 bases and J 6 bases; nucleotides not matched to a gene: 7. The germline gives CDR1 SNHLY, CDR2 FYNNEI. The CDR3 contains 15 residues. This CDR3 is CASSVRTSGNSEQYF. CDR3 in DNA: TGTGCCAGCAGTGTGAGGACTAGCGGGAATTCCGAGCAGTACTTC.

This clone was counted a single time. This chain links TRBV12-2 with TRBJ2-1; TRBD1, the table's D call, was not compared with the DNA. TRBV12-2 is a pseudogene locus. This CDR3 region has 18 residues. The CDR3 sequence: CASRLAFHLHGPYNEQFF. DNA for the CDR3: TGTGCAAGTCGCTTAGCGTTTCACCTTCATGGCCCCTACAATGAGCAGTTCTTC.

V is TRBV10-3 and J is TRBJ2-1; 9 bases align to TRBD2. The CDR3 covers 13 residues. The V segment lost 10 bases and the J segment 4 bases; nucleotides outside the gene matches: 5. The germline CDR1 and CDR2 sequences are ENHRY and SYGVKD. Here the CDR3 reads CATQAGGYNEQFF. For the CDR3, the DNA is TGTGCCACCCAAGCGGGAGGATACAATGAGCAGTTCTTC.

This chain links TRBV18 with TRBJ1-5; 8 bases fit TRBD1. With 6 bases clipped from V and 7 bases from J, the junction kept 8 bases outside the gene matches. This CDR3 spans 14 amino acids. Germline loops: CDR1 KGHSH, CDR2 LQKENI. CDR3 nucleotides: TGTGCCAGCTCCCAGGACAGGGTTCGGCAGCCCCAGCATTTT. Encoded protein: CASSQDRVRQPQHF.

V and J are TRBV24-1 and TRBJ2-5, with no clear D. The CDR3 loop spans 11 amino acids. V was shortened by 0 bases and J by 7 bases, with 2 bases between the two germline ends. In germline, CDR1 is KGHDR, CDR2 SFDVKD. This CDR3 reads CATSDLGTQYF. CDR3 bases: TGTGCCACCAGTGATTTGGGGACCCAGTACTTC.

The chain recombines TRBV7-2 with TRBJ1-5; weak D call: TRBD1 (6 bases). Per the germline V gene, CDR1 is SGHTA and CDR2 is FQGNSA. V was trimmed by 2 bases and J by 6 bases, leaving 14 bases between them. The CDR3 is 15 amino acids. For the CDR3, the DNA is TGTGCCAGCAGCTTAAACGGGGGCAGGGGTCAGCCCCAGCATTTT. Translating gives CASSLNGGRGQPQHF.

The V call is TRBV9, the J call TRBJ1-2, with D maybe TRBD1 (6 bases). Trimming took 0 bases from V and 4 from J, leaving 10 bases between them. Germline loops: CDR1 SGDLS, CDR2 YYNGEE. The CDR3 has 14 amino acids. CDR3 sequence: CASSVGQGSYGYTF. The DNA of the CDR3 is TGTGCCAGCAGCGTAGGGCAGGGGAGCTATGGCTACACCTTC.

The rearrangement links TRBV10-3 to TRBJ1-3; 8 nucleotides line up with TRBD1. Looked up from germline, CDR1 is ENHRY and CDR2 is SYGVKD. The CDR3 runs 15 residues. V lost 5 bases, J lost 3 bases, and 6 bases stayed unmatched. The CDR3 bases are TGTGCCATCAGTTTGCAGGGGGCGTTTGGAAACACCATATATTTT. It encodes CAISLQGAFGNTIYF.

This chain connects TRBV10-2 to TRBJ1-2; D gene uncertain. The germline CDR1 and CDR2 sequences are WSHSY and SAAADI. This CDR3 has 14 residues. V dropped 3 bases and J dropped 4 bases, with 12 bases sitting between them. CDR3 nucleotides: TGCGCCAGCAGTGACGCCCAGGCGCGCTATGGCTACACCTTC. Translating gives CASSDAQARYGYTF.

This sequence joins TRBV4-3 and TRBJ1-2; D not certain. Between the trimmed V and J ends, which lost 0 bases and 2 bases, there was a span of 10 bases. This CDR3 is 15 amino acids long. CDR1 and CDR2 from the germline V gene are LGHNA and YSLEER. CDR3 in DNA: TGCGCCAGCAGCCAAGATCGGCGAGGGAACTATGGCTACACCTTC. Amino acids: CASSQDRRGNYGYTF.

V and J are TRBV7-9 and TRBJ2-3; D gene uncertain. The CDR3 length is 15 residues. Germline assignment: CDR1 SEHNR and CDR2 FQNEAQ (reference sequence). Trimming left V 4 bases short and J 6 bases short, with 17 bases between. CDR3 residues: CASSSRPVGMDTQYF. Here the CDR3 DNA reads TGTGCCAGCAGCTCCCGCCCCGTAGGGATGGATACGCAGTATTTT.

The chain joins TRBV12-3 or TRBV12-4 to TRBJ1-1; tentative D call: TRBD1 (5 bases). The CDR3 has 13 amino acids. V lost 6 bases and J 14 bases, leaving 22 bases between the germline ends. The CDR3 nucleotides read TGTGCCAGCAGCCGATCAGGGCGGCGACAAACCTTCTTT. The encoded protein is CASSRSGRRQTFF.